This T cell receptor beta chain stems from a study of T cell repertoires in cytomegalovirus infection (dated by TCRdb to 2018 to 2020). Notes on the research overall: Recently identified HLA-C-restricted CMV epitopes, whose presentation resists viral immunomodulation, were targeted by peptide stimulations together with well-studied HLA-B-restricted epitopes. Because public TCR beta signatures pointed to carriage of CMV infection together with the matching HLA type, the HLA type of each donor mattered for the analysis. Study-level results and caveats: The ex vivo response was dominated by HLA-C-restricted CMV-specific TCR beta clonotypes, which also provided the single most frequent clonotype in two of eight donors. In both this cohort and an independent roughly 350-donor cohort, the cumulative frequency of public TCR beta family members distinguished carriers of CMV infection plus the relevant HLA type.

This clonotype has only one observation. This clone's antigen is unknown. The record has no base qualities; no much larger clone is one base away. One read gives only weak evidence. In the germline V gene (reference sequence), CDR1 corresponds to DFQATT and CDR2 to SNEGSKA. The junction shows trimming of 0 bases on V and 0 bases on J, and the gene matches do not reach 2 bases of it. The CDR3 covers 15 residues, taking in both the cysteine and the phenylalanine. Of the read, only the CDR3 DNA is kept; its 45 bases are in frame from base 1. Per the publication, the treatment or condition label means: in vitro stimulation with specific CMV peptide epitopes to enrich CMV-specific T cells. Instrument used: Illumina HiSeq 1500. Using fastp at Q25 and MiXCR, TCRdb reprocessed the public reads and kept productive beta chains. One record per CDR3 amino acid sequence lists the most common genes and DNA. This sample lists some 920,000 distinct CDR3 sequences; about a third were detected once. Roughly 13% of the sample belongs to the ten largest clones.

The V gene is TRBV20-1 and the J gene is TRBJ1-3; TRBD1 lines up with 7 middle nucleotides. The sequence was obtained from a human donor in good health (CMV status not recorded). Some clones in this sample may be carry-over from other donors' samples. The material sequenced was cultured CD8+ T cells from PBMCs, taken from culture after CMV antigen stimulation. Here the CDR3 is given as CSARDRQGSGNTIYF. The nucleotides are TGCAGTGCTAGAGACCGACAGGGCTCTGGAAACACCATATATTTT.